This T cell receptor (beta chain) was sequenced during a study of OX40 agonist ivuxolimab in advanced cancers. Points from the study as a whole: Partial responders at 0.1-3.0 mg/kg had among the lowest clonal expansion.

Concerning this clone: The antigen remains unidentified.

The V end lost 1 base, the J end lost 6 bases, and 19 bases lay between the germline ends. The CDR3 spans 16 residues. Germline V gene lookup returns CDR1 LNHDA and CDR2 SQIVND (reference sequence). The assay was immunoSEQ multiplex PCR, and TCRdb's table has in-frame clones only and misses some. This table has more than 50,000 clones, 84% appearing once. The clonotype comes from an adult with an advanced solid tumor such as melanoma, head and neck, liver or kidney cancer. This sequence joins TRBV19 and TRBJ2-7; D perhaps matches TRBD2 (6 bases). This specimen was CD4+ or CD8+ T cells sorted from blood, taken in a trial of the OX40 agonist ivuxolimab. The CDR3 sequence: CASSIAPGTAGREQYF. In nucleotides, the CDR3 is TGTGCCAGTAGTATAGCTCCCGGGACTGCCGGACGCGAGCAGTACTTC.